This TCR beta chain was retrieved from a study of blood T cell repertoires in COVID-19. Study details: The origin of the acute and convalescent COVID-19 samples was the United States, Italy and Spain. T cells, B-cell-depleted T cells, or PBMCs provided the cDNA or gDNA that served as material.

This CDR3 region has 15 residues. V lost 4 bases, J lost 4 bases, and 18 bases lay in between. CDR1 is SQVTM and CDR2 is ANQGSEA in the germline V gene. Clones were read by immunoSEQ multiplex PCR, and TCRdb kept only the in-frame ones, dropping some. Seen here are about 220,000 clones, about four fifths observed once, and the top ten hold about 3.9%. This clonotype was sampled from an elderly woman with acute or convalescent COVID-19. Sequenced: peripheral blood. The chain recombines TRBV29-1 with TRBJ2-3, with D perhaps TRBD2 (6 bases). The CDR3: CSVVFGGGASDTQYF. CDR3 DNA: TGCAGCGTTGTATTCGGGGGAGGTGCCTCAGATACGCAGTATTTT.